Listed below are T cell receptor beta chains from one sample, sequenced in a study of blood T cell repertoires in COVID-19. Method: immunoSEQ multiplex PCR; TCRdb's copy keeps in-frame clones and lacks some. There are fewer than 250,000 clones in the sample; roughly 90% occur only once, and roughly 2.5% lies in the top ten. The sequencing input was peripheral blood. These receptors were obtained from a woman in her fifties or sixties with acute or convalescent COVID-19. Each CDR3 is given with its conserved first and last residue. Each record gives: clone size, J gene, D gene, V gene, CDR3 DNA, CDR3 protein. D genes are given only for firm matches. Some rows mark clone size as missing; the rest say once, few, many or name a class of expanded clone.

size: .
J: TRBJ1-2
D: TRBD1
V: TRBV9
DNA: TGTGCCAGCAGCGTCCGGACAGGAACCGTCTCTGGCTACACCTTC
CDR3: CASSVRTGTVSGYTF

size: .
J: TRBJ2-4
D: TRBD1
V: TRBV19
DNA: TGTGCCAGTAGTATAGGGGGCGGACAGGGAGCCAAAAACATTCAGTACTTC
CDR3: CASSIGGGQGAKNIQYF

size: .
J: TRBJ2-7
D: .
V: TRBV27
DNA: TGTGCCAGCAGTCTAATATTGTCAGGCGAGCAGTACTTC
CDR3: CASSLILSGEQYF

size: .
J: TRBJ1-2
D: TRBD1
V: TRBV7-8
DNA: TGTGCCAGCAGCTCAGTAGGGTGGGACAGGGGACGCTATGGCTACACCTTC
CDR3: CASSSVGWDRGRYGYTF

size: .
J: TRBJ2-5
D: TRBD1
V: TRBV29-1
DNA: TGCAGCGTTGATAGAGGCAGGGGGCGTTTGGAGACCCAGTACTTC
CDR3: CSVDRGRGRLETQYF

size: .
J: TRBJ2-3
D: TRBD2
V: TRBV6-2/TRBV6-3
DNA: TGTGCCAGCAGTTACATGGTAGCGGGACGGGATACGCAGTATTTT
CDR3: CASSYMVAGRDTQYF

size: .
J: TRBJ2-1
D: TRBD2
V: TRBV11-2
DNA: TGTGCCAGCAGCTTAGATCGACTAGCGGGAGGACGGGGCAATGAGCAGTTCTTC
CDR3: CASSLDRLAGGRGNEQFF

size: once
J: TRBJ1-1
D: TRBD1
V: TRBV19
DNA: TGTGCCAGTACTTTAACAGGGGGTCAGCAAGCTTTCTTT
CDR3: CASTLTGGQQAFF

size: once
J: TRBJ1-5
D: .
V: TRBV30
DNA: TGTGCCTGGAGCGAGGCCGGTGGGCAGCCCCAGCATTTT
CDR3: CAWSEAGGQPQHF

size: .
J: TRBJ2-7
D: .
V: TRBV27
DNA: TGTGCCAGCAGCTTGGCGACAGGCGTTACCTACGAGCAGTACTTC
CDR3: CASSLATGVTYEQYF

size: .
J: TRBJ2-1
D: .
V: TRBV25-1
DNA: TGTGCCAGCAGGATGATGACTAGTCAGCAGTTCTTC
CDR3: CASRMMTSQQFF

size: .
J: TRBJ1-4
D: .
V: TRBV25-1
DNA: TGTGCCAGCAGTGAAGGACAGACTGCAACTAATGAAAAACTGTTTTTT
CDR3: CASSEGQTATNEKLFF

size: few
J: TRBJ1-4
D: .
V: TRBV19
DNA: TGTGCCAGTAGTCCAGGGTTGGCAACTAATGAAAAACTGTTTTTT
CDR3: CASSPGLATNEKLFF

size: once
J: TRBJ1-5
D: .
V: TRBV6-6
DNA: TGTGCCAGCAGTACCCCTACAGGGCTGGGTAATCAGCCCCAGCATTTT
CDR3: CASSTPTGLGNQPQHF

size: .
J: TRBJ1-6
D: TRBD1
V: TRBV30
DNA: TGTGCCTGGAGTGACGACAGGGTCTCACCCCTCCACTTT
CDR3: CAWSDDRVSPLHF

size: .
J: TRBJ2-3
D: .
V: TRBV11-2
DNA: TGTGCCAGCAGCCAGACTAAGACTCCAGATACGCAGTATTTT
CDR3: CASSQTKTPDTQYF

size: .
J: TRBJ1-2
D: TRBD1
V: TRBV6-5
DNA: TGTGCCAGCAGGGACAGGGTGAGGGGGTATGGCTACACCTTC
CDR3: CASRDRVRGYGYTF

size: few
J: TRBJ2-3
D: .
V: TRBV19
DNA: TGTGCCAGTAGTATCGGGGGAAATACAGATACGCAGTATTTT
CDR3: CASSIGGNTDTQYF

size: .
J: TRBJ1-5
D: .
V: TRBV5-5
DNA: TGTGCCAGCAGCTTGGTAGGACAGCCAAGCAATCAGCCCCAGCATTTT
CDR3: CASSLVGQPSNQPQHF

size: .
J: TRBJ1-5
D: .
V: TRBV9
DNA: TGTGCCAGCAGCGTAGCCCCTGGAGGTCAGCCCCAGCATTTT
CDR3: CASSVAPGGQPQHF

size: .
J: TRBJ1-3
D: TRBD1
V: TRBV7-9
DNA: TGTGCCAGCACCTCAACGGGACAGGGGGTGAACGCTGGAAACACCATATATTTT
CDR3: CASTSTGQGVNAGNTIYF

size: once
J: TRBJ1-2
D: .
V: TRBV7-2
DNA: TGTGCCAGCAGCTCCAAATGGCCGGGGAATAACTATGGCTACACCTTC
CDR3: CASSSKWPGNNYGYTF

size: .
J: TRBJ2-1
D: TRBD1
V: TRBV5-1
DNA: TGCGCCAGCAGCACTAGGACAGGGGACAATGAGCAGTTCTTC
CDR3: CASSTRTGDNEQFF

size: .
J: TRBJ2-3
D: .
V: TRBV5-1
DNA: TGCGCCAGCAGCTCTCGACTGGTGGGGCTCACAGATACGCAGTATTTT
CDR3: CASSSRLVGLTDTQYF

size: once
J: TRBJ1-1
D: .
V: TRBV27
DNA: TGTGCCAGCAGTTTTACCCGGGATACCGGGCCTTTCTTT
CDR3: CASSFTRDTGPFF

size: .
J: TRBJ2-1
D: .
V: TRBV18
DNA: TGTGCCAGCTCACCCGCCCGGGACTTGGGGTACAATGAGCAGTTCTTC
CDR3: CASSPARDLGYNEQFF

size: .
J: TRBJ2-7
D: .
V: TRBV29-1
DNA: TGCAGTACTTCAGACAGGTACGAGCAGTACTTC
CDR3: CSTSDRYEQYF

size: .
J: TRBJ1-2
D: .
V: TRBV5-1
DNA: TGCGCCAGCAGCTTGGGACTCGTGGACTATGGCTACACCTTC
CDR3: CASSLGLVDYGYTF

size: .
J: TRBJ1-2
D: TRBD1
V: TRBV19
DNA: TGTGCCAGTAGTATGAGCCGGACAGGGGATGGCTACACCTTC
CDR3: CASSMSRTGDGYTF

size: once
J: TRBJ1-5
D: .
V: TRBV7-2
DNA: TGTGCCAGCAGCAGAGGGGCCCGGGGGTCCCAACATTTT
CDR3: CASSRGARGSQHF

size: .
J: TRBJ1-3
D: .
V: TRBV13
DNA: TGTGCCAGCAGCTTAGGCACAATCGGAAACACCATATATTTT
CDR3: CASSLGTIGNTIYF

size: .
J: TRBJ2-7
D: .
V: TRBV27
DNA: TGTGCCAGCAGTTTATCGGGCAGGATCTCCTACGAGCAGTACTTC
CDR3: CASSLSGRISYEQYF

size: .
J: TRBJ1-3
D: .
V: TRBV29-1
DNA: TGCAGCGTTTTTATTGGAAACACCATATATTTT
CDR3: CSVFIGNTIYF

size: .
J: TRBJ2-1
D: TRBD2
V: TRBV4-2
DNA: TGTGCCAGCAGCCAAGACCGGGAGGCGGTGCAGTTCTTC
CDR3: CASSQDREAVQFF

size: .
J: TRBJ1-2
D: .
V: TRBV18
DNA: TGTGCCAGCTCTCTTCCTTCGAACTATGGCTACACCTTC
CDR3: CASSLPSNYGYTF

size: .
J: TRBJ2-2
D: TRBD1
V: TRBV7-9
DNA: TGTGCCAGCAGCTTCGGGGACAGGGGAAACACCGGGGAGCTGTTTTTT
CDR3: CASSFGDRGNTGELFF

size: .
J: TRBJ2-2
D: TRBD2
V: TRBV2
DNA: TGTGCCAGCAGTTTGAGCGGGGGGGCGACCGGGGAGCTGTTTTTT
CDR3: CASSLSGGATGELFF

size: once
J: TRBJ2-3
D: .
V: TRBV7-2
DNA: TGTGCCAGCAGCTTAAGTTCCGGGGATACGCAGTATTTT
CDR3: CASSLSSGDTQYF

size: once
J: TRBJ1-2
D: TRBD1
V: TRBV7-9
DNA: TGTGCCAGCAGCTTTAAGAATATCGGGACAGGGTCCTATGGCTACACCTTC
CDR3: CASSFKNIGTGSYGYTF

size: .
J: TRBJ1-5
D: TRBD1
V: TRBV7-2
DNA: TGTGCCAGCAGCTCCCCCGACAGGGGACTTCAGCCCCAGCATTTT
CDR3: CASSSPDRGLQPQHF

size: once
J: TRBJ1-1
D: .
V: TRBV30
DNA: TGTGCCTGGAGTGTTTTGGCAGAAGCTTTCTTT
CDR3: CAWSVLAEAFF

size: .
J: TRBJ2-5
D: TRBD1
V: TRBV5-1
DNA: TGCGCCAGCAGCGGTATGGGACAGCCAGCGGAGACCCAGTACTTC
CDR3: CASSGMGQPAETQYF